This TCR delta chain was identified in a study of human gamma delta and Vdelta1 T cells. The CDR3 is 22 amino acids. The germline CDR1 and CDR2 sequences are TSWWSYY and QGS. V was clipped by 4 bases and J by 2 bases; unmatched bases: 26. TCRdb ran CATT on the PCR reads. The sample carries some 13,000 delta-chain clones, under 50% recorded once. Note on this clone: Its antigen is unknown.

This sequence was found in a human donor in good health. The V call is TRDV1, the J call TRDJ1; 9 bases map to TRDD2. The sequenced sample consisted of Vdelta1 gamma-delta T cells from blood grown in culture (DOT cells). CDR3 region: CALGASHLPTSLWEGQTDKLIF. Written as DNA, the CDR3 is TGTGCTCTTGGGGCCTCTCACCTTCCTACGTCCCTCTGGGAGGGTCAAACCGATAAACTCATCTTT.